This T cell receptor beta chain was recovered during a study of vaccination effects on CD4 cells after COVID-19 (dated by TCRdb to between 2021 and 2024). In the study overall: Across the study, the median time from the second dose to post-vaccine sampling was 72 days (range 14 to 241). SARS-CoV-2 spike-specific CD4+ TCR repertoires from before and after mRNA vaccination were compared in COVID-19 convalescent patients and in infection-naive vaccine recipients. Cultures from other donors in the study were sequenced with the Oncomine TCR Beta short-read assay on an Illumina iSeq 100. Altogether, around 11 COVID-19 convalescent patients and 4 SARS-CoV-2-naive healthy vaccine recipients made up the full study.

Results and caveats for the whole study, not just this receptor: The study was limited by a small number of convalescent patients and lacked early post-infection timepoints. In healthy vaccine recipients, vaccine-induced clones were almost all SARS-CoV-2 mono-reactive, with only 1 of 255 being cross-reactive with common cold coronaviruses. Marked clonal contraction was observed in both infection-induced and vaccine-induced clones at late post-vaccination timepoints, consistent with waning T cell responses.

Libraries were built with the immunoSEQ multiplex PCR assay. DNA from the cultured and isolated CD4+ T cells underwent TCR beta CDR3 sequencing. In the original analysis: The analysis removed non-productive TCR sequences, trimmed reads to the CDR3 region, and retained only CDR3s that were 7 or more amino acids long. The MANAFEST web app was used to identify antigen-specific clonotypes by comparing expansion in peptide wells with expansion in reference cultures. Positive clones required FDR<0.05 expansion versus reference and all other wells, odds ratio above 5, and frequency above 0.1% in two replicate wells. Clonotypes significantly expanded in SARS-CoV-2 spike wells and in at least one common cold coronavirus spike condition were defined as cross-reactive. Using the stringdist R package, CDR3 similarity was measured by Levenshtein distance, and unrooted trees were constructed with ape in R 3.6.1. What TCRdb holds here is the immuneACCESS table cut down to in-frame rearrangements. Part of the clones is not present; checked against another copy, under half of the missing clones reflect an unresolved V gene, and the others are unexplained. The DNA was the basis for D and trimming; V, J and clone size are from that table. The sample table shows roughly 70,000 clones, and around three quarters are seen once. Around 0.94% of the sample is in the top ten clones.

In the ViraFEST assay, PBMC were stimulated with viral peptide pools, and TCR sequencing was then used to find antigen-specific CD4+ T cell clonotypes based on their expansion. After less than 13 days of culture, CD4+ T cells were isolated with the EasySep CD4+ T cell isolation kit. Participants received two doses of either the BNT162b2 or the mRNA-1273 mRNA SARS-CoV-2 vaccine. Negative nucleocapsid antibody results before and after vaccination confirmed that the healthy vaccine recipients had no prior SARS-CoV-2 infection. Over 1.5 million PBMC per well were cultured with about 9.6 ug/ml peptides in IMDM containing approximately 4.7% human AB serum, about 9.6 IU/ml IL-2 and gentamicin. On days 3 and 7, half of the culture medium was replaced with fresh IL-2-containing medium. Unless noted otherwise, every peptide stimulation condition was cultured in triplicate wells. PBMC were separated from whole blood using Ficoll-Paque Plus gradient centrifugation and were then either cryopreserved at -140C or used fresh. The spike proteins of SARS-CoV-2 and of the common cold coronaviruses HCoV-NL63, HCoV-OC43 and HCoV-229E were spanned by overlapping peptide pools. The QIAamp micro DNA kit was used to extract genomic DNA from the cultured CD4+ T cells.

Turning to this clone: The clone's antigen remains unknown. Nothing much larger sits one base from this clone, and base qualities are not available.

Relative to germline, V is missing 4 bases and J is missing 4 bases, with 0 bases of the junction outside any gene match. Taken from cysteine to phenylalanine, the CDR3 has 12 residues. Only the CDR3 part of the read is kept: 36 bases, read in frame from the first base. The chain links TRBV12-3 or TRBV12-4 with TRBJ1-2, with 7 junctional bases fitting TRBD1. Sequenced material: CD4+ T cells from PBMCs cultured with HCoV-OC43 spike peptides, taken after COVID-19 vaccination. In light of the paper, this sample's cell subset or site label describes: HCoV-OC43 spike overlapping peptide pool stimulation. The source of this sequence is a human donor who received a COVID-19 vaccine. The CDR3: CASSSGGYGYTF. At the DNA level, the sequence is TGTGCCAGCAGTTCAGGGGGCTATGGCTACACCTTC.